This passage covers 22 T cell receptor beta chains from one sample sequenced in a study of shared clonotypes between healthy human individuals. The table came from immunoSEQ multiplex PCR; TCRdb's copy has only in-frame clones and leaves some out. The sample has about 2.1 million clones; roughly 93% are singletons. Naive CD8 cells were CD45RO-negative, positively selected for CCR7, excluding terminally differentiated effector memory CD45RA+ cells. The sample consisted of naive CD8+ T cells from PBMCs. All receptors derive from a man between 18 and 35 years old in good health. Some clones in this sample may be carry-over from other donors' samples.

The chain's CDR3 is CASSPPKLAGVLDTQYF. CDR3 bases: TGTGCCAGCTCACCACCGAAACTAGCGGGAGTATTGGATACGCAGTATTTT. The genes are TRBV18 and TRBJ2-3, with TRBD2 matching 11 bases. Germline loops: CDR1 KGHSH, CDR2 LQKENI. This CDR3 spans 17 amino acids. Trimming took 0 bases from V and 6 from J; bases not matched to a gene: 8. Filled out from reference TRBV18 and TRBJ2-3, the complete variable domain reads NAGVMQNPRHLVRRRGQEARLRCSPMKGHSHVYWYRQLPEEGLKFMVYLQKENIIDESGMPKERFSAEFPKEGPSILRIQQVVRGDSAAYFCASSPPKLAGVLDTQYFGPGTRLTVL.

The rearrangement uses TRBV27 and TRBJ1-1, with TRBD1 matching over 10 bases. In germline, CDR1 is MNHEY, CDR2 SMNVEV (reference sequence). The trim removed 4 bases at V and 4 bases at J, leaving 6 bases unmatched. The CDR3 spans 15 residues. CDR3 nucleotide sequence: TGTGCCAGCAGTTGGGGACAGGGGAGGACCACTGAAGCTTTCTTT. As protein: CASSWGQGRTTEAFF.

V usage is TRBV28 and J usage is TRBJ2-5; D gene uncertain. The J call may be incorrect, as the DNA end agrees better with TRBJ2-7. The germline CDR1 and CDR2 sequences are MDHEN and SYDVKM. The CDR3 spans 12 residues. CDR3 region: CASRPTRGEQYF. In DNA, the CDR3 is TGTGCCAGCAGACCTACGCGTGGCGAGCAGTACTTC.

This clone has a handful of counts. CDR3 loop: CASRTSGDEQYF. CDR3 DNA: TGTGCCAGCAGAACCTCAGGGGACGAGCAGTACTTC. This rearrangement joins TRBV27 to TRBJ2-7, with D tentatively TRBD1 (6 bases). V was pared by 6 bases and J by 5 bases, with 11 bases between. The CDR3 extends over 12 amino acids. The V gene's germline CDR1 is MNHEY and CDR2 SMNVEV (reference sequence).

The chain is built from TRBV10-1 and TRBJ2-7, with D perhaps matching TRBD1 (6 bases). The CDR3 totals 13 residues. V lost 1 base to trimming and J lost 7 bases, with 11 bases between them. CDR1 and CDR2 from the germline V gene are WNHNN and SYGVQD (reference sequence). Here the CDR3 reads CASSEYRAEEQYF. The CDR3 nucleotides read TGCGCCAGCAGTGAGTACAGGGCGGAGGAGCAGTACTTC.

This clone is a singleton in its sample. The chain is built from TRBV6-5 and TRBJ2-1; 14 bases match TRBD2. CDR1 and CDR2 from the germline V gene are MNHEY and SVGAGI. This CDR3 is built from 15 residues. V dropped 5 bases and J dropped 9; count of bases not matched to a gene: 6. DNA of the CDR3: TGTGCCAGCAGTGCGCGACTAGCGGGAGGGAGTGAGCAGTTCTTC. Translating gives CASSARLAGGSEQFF.

The rearrangement joins TRBV4-1 to TRBJ2-1; the D call may be TRBD1 or TRBD2 (5 bases each). This CDR3 comprises 17 residues. CDR1 is MGHRA and CDR2 is YSYEKL in the germline V gene. V was shortened by 4 bases and J by 6 bases, with 22 bases between the two germline ends. The CDR3 is CASSLRVGARVSNEQFF. The CDR3 region has the DNA TGCGCCAGCAGCCTGAGAGTTGGGGCGAGGGTTTCCAATGAGCAGTTCTTC.

The chain couples TRBV6-6 to TRBJ1-5; 8 bases are a match to TRBD1. V trimming: 4 bases; J trimming: 1 base; junction bases outside the gene matches: 6. Per the germline V gene, CDR1 is MNHNY and CDR2 is SVGAGI (reference sequence). This CDR3 has 16 amino acids. CDR3 coding DNA: TGTGCCAGCAGTTCCCTTAGGACAGGGAGCAATCAGCCCCAGCATTTT. Its translation is CASSSLRTGSNQPQHF.

The gene calls are TRBV27 and TRBJ2-3; 10 nucleotides match TRBD2. From germline, CDR1 is MNHEY and CDR2 SMNVEV (reference sequence). V shed 6 bases, J shed 5 bases, and the junction held 14 bases outside the gene matches. This CDR3 has 17 amino acids. CDR3 bases: TGTGCCAGCAGCTTGCCGGAGCTAGCGGGAGCGATAGATACGCAGTATTTT. This sequence encodes CASSLPELAGAIDTQYF.

This clone came up once. The chain combines TRBV27 with TRBJ2-2, with 7 bases identical to TRBD2. The germline CDR1 and CDR2 sequences are MNHEY and SMNVEV (reference sequence). The CDR3 spans 17 residues. Unmatched junction bases numbered 7, after V lost 2 bases and J lost 1 base. The CDR3 DNA reads as TGTGCCAGCAGTTTAATGAGGTCGGGAGGGAACACCGGGGAGCTGTTTTTT. Translated: CASSLMRSGGNTGELFF.

The V gene is TRBV6-1, the J gene TRBJ1-2, with 10 bases matching TRBD1. The CDR3 extends over 14 amino acids. After removal of 8 bases from V and 7 bases from J, the junction contained 10 bases not matched to a gene. The germline V gene has CDR1 MNHNS and CDR2 SASEGT. The chain's CDR3 is CASLWTGGHVGYTF. The CDR3 DNA follows: TGTGCCAGCTTGTGGACAGGGGGACACGTTGGCTACACCTTC.

The rearrangement joins TRBV27 to TRBJ2-7, with TRBD1 identical over 10 bases. Germline CDR1 and CDR2: MNHEY and SMNVEV (reference sequence). Trimming cost V 5 bases and J 9 bases; bases outside gene matches: 16. The CDR3 totals 16 residues. The CDR3 protein is CASSLLPGQGTGGQYF. In DNA, the CDR3 is TGTGCCAGCAGTCTGCTGCCGGGACAGGGGACTGGCGGGCAGTACTTC.

V and J are TRBV7-8 and TRBJ1-5; 9 bases are shared with TRBD1. Losses at the gene ends were 5 bases for V and 0 bases for J; bases not matched to a gene: 5. This CDR3 has 16 amino acids. Germline-derived CDR1 and CDR2 are SGHVS and FQNEAQ. The chain's CDR3 is CASSDGTGYSNQPQHF. CDR3 bases: TGTGCCAGCAGCGACGGGACAGGGTATAGCAATCAGCCCCAGCATTTT.

V and J are TRBV9 and TRBJ1-5, with TRBD1 identical over 11 bases. Germline trimming cut 3 bases from V and 2 bases from J; bases unmatched to any gene: 1. CDR1 and CDR2 from the germline V gene are SGDLS and YYNGEE. This CDR3 has 15 residues. Here the CDR3 reads CASSGDRGGNQPQHF. DNA of the CDR3: TGTGCCAGCAGCGGGGACAGGGGGGGCAATCAGCCCCAGCATTTT.

V gene TRBV11-3 combines with J gene TRBJ2-1, with D tentatively TRBD1 (6 bases). Per the germline V gene, CDR1 is SGHNT and CDR2 is YENEEA. This CDR3 spans 14 amino acids. The V end lost 4 bases, the J end lost 9 bases, and 16 bases lay between the germline ends. CDR3 bases: TGTGCCAGCAGCTCACGCACAGGGCTACGTGAGCAGTTCTTC. Its translation is CASSSRTGLREQFF.

V gene TRBV15 combines with J gene TRBJ1-1; the match to TRBD1 covers 8 bases. J gave up 6 bases and V 1 base, and 10 bases lay outside the gene matches. The germline V gene encodes CDR1 LNHNV and CDR2 YYDKDF (reference sequence). This CDR3 has 16 amino acids. CDR3 sequence: CATSRVLSQGAAEAFF. CDR3 DNA: TGTGCCACCAGCAGAGTTCTTAGTCAGGGGGCGGCTGAAGCTTTCTTT.

A remark on this clone: The identical CDR3 is also encoded by other nucleotide sequences in the sample. The chain has TRBV10-3 and TRBJ1-5, with TRBD1 identical over 8 bases. The CDR3 consists of 13 residues. The germline CDR1 and CDR2 sequences are ENHRY and SYGVKD. Trimming at V came to 6 bases and at J to 5 bases, leaving 3 bases not matched to a gene. The chain's CDR3 is CAIRDRGDQPQHF. The CDR3 bases are TGTGCCATCAGAGACAGGGGAGATCAGCCCCAGCATTTT.

This clone was counted a single time. The chain combines TRBV28 with TRBJ2-2, with no clear D. Germline loops: CDR1 MDHEN, CDR2 SYDVKM. Between the trimmed V and J ends, which lost 7 bases and 9 bases, there was a span of 15 bases. CDR3 size: 13 residues. CDR3: CASTGLGARELFF. CDR3 bases: TGTGCCAGCACCGGGTTGGGTGCCCGGGAGCTGTTTTTT.

The chain joins TRBV15 to TRBJ2-7, with TRBD2 matching over 7 bases. The V gene end was trimmed by 5 bases and the J gene end by 2 bases; junction bases not matched to a gene: 6. Per the germline V gene, CDR1 is LNHNV and CDR2 is YYDKDF (reference sequence). The CDR3 consists of 14 residues. The CDR3 reads CATSGIGGTYEQYF. The CDR3 nucleotides are TGTGCCACCAGCGGAATCGGGGGGACCTACGAGCAGTACTTC.

This clone showed up just once. This chain connects TRBV9 to TRBJ2-3; perhaps D is TRBD1 or TRBD2 (5 bases each). The germline gives CDR1 SGDLS, CDR2 YYNGEE. CDR3 length equals 12 residues. The V end was cut by 5 bases, the J end by 15 bases, with 19 bases between. The CDR3 sequence: CASSLGTSFLYF. The CDR3 region has the DNA TGTGCCAGCAGTTTGGGGACGTCGTTTCTCTATTTT.

The chain combines TRBV29-1 with TRBJ2-3; 10 bases line up with TRBD2. The germline V gene has CDR1 SQVTM and CDR2 ANQGSEA. Germline trimming cut 0 bases from V and 3 bases from J; bases unmatched to any gene: 9. The CDR3 has 17 amino acids. In DNA, the CDR3 is TGCAGCGTTGAAGATGGGGGGGCTAGCGGGAGAACAGATACGCAGTATTTT. Translated: CSVEDGGASGRTDTQYF.

V and J are TRBV25-1 and TRBJ1-2, with D unclear. The V end lost 1 base, the J end lost 6 bases, and 15 bases lay between the germline ends. This CDR3 has 15 amino acids. Germline CDR1 reads MGHDK; CDR2 reads SYGVNS. The DNA of the CDR3 is TGTGCCAGCAGTGAATTGATAAACCGAGGGAATGGCTACACCTTC. Protein: CASSELINRGNGYTF.